The TCR beta chain under discussion was sequenced for a study of cytomegalovirus exposure and HLA in healthy donors. It was with 60 Vbeta and 13 Jbeta primers that the PCR ran. TCRdb's copy holds only in-frame clones and misses some; the assay was immunoSEQ multiplex PCR. Here the sample spans 150,000 to 200,000 clones, 65% to 85% being singletons. The germline V and J ends were trimmed by 6 bases and 7 bases, with 15 bases remaining between them. The germline gives CDR1 MDHEN, CDR2 SYDVKM. This CDR3 is 14 amino acids long. This receptor was identified in a woman aged 25 to 45 in good health and CMV-seropositive. The specimen was PBMCs. The gene calls are TRBV28 and TRBJ2-2, with D possibly TRBD1 on 6 matching bases. CDR3 sequence reads: CASSKTGLGGELFF. CDR3 DNA: TGTGCCAGCAGCAAAACAGGGTTGGGCGGGGAGCTGTTTTTT.